This T cell receptor (beta chain) comes out of a study of blood T cell repertoires in COVID-19. About the research overall: COVID-19 samples from acute and convalescent phases originated in the United States, Italy and Spain. PBMCs, B-cell-depleted T cells, or T cells provided the cDNA or gDNA that made up the material.

Some clones are missing from TCRdb's copy, which holds only in-frame ones; the method was immunoSEQ multiplex PCR. Seen here are about half a million clones, roughly 88% observed once, and the top ten hold approximately 2.9%. V trimming: 4 bases; J trimming: 7 bases; junction bases outside the gene matches: 13. From germline, CDR1 is MGHRA and CDR2 YSYEKL. This CDR3 is built from 15 residues. The chain uses TRBV4-1 and TRBJ2-7; 7 bases align to TRBD2. The receptor was isolated from a human donor in a cohort sampled during active COVID-19. The sequenced sample was peripheral blood. CDR3 sequence (DNA): TGCGCCAGCAGCCCTTCCGAGGGGAGGGCCCGGGAGCAGTACTTC. This codes for CASSPSEGRAREQYF.